These 26 T cell receptor beta chains originate from one sample sequenced in a study of read filtering for tumor transcriptome and immune sequencing. This library used 300 to 500 ng RNA and molecular barcoded adaptors spanning alpha/delta and beta/gamma chains. TCRdb used MiXCR to reprocess the reads, holding one entry per CDR3 protein. The data show 20,000 to 30,000 distinct CDR3 sequences, with 20% to 25% seen just once and 40% to 55% held by the top ten. Source material: a population of CD138-negative cells sorted from bone marrow. Receptor source: a donor at least 40 years old with multiple myeloma.

This clonotype was detected ten times or more. The chain carries TRBV6-1 and TRBJ2-5; D may correspond to TRBD1 or TRBD2 (5 bases each). In germline, CDR1 is MNHNS, CDR2 SASEGT. The CDR3 extends over 13 amino acids. Trimming stripped 7 bases from V and 6 bases from J, with 15 bases between. Here the CDR3 reads CASTRDPKQTQYF. CDR3 DNA sequence: TGTGCCAGCACCCGGGACCCCAAGCAGACCCAGTACTTC.

The rearrangement links TRBV7-3 to TRBJ1-1; 7 positions agree with TRBD1. The J segment lost 1 base and the V segment lost 4 bases, leaving 6 bases of the junction unmatched. Germline assignment: CDR1 SGHTA and CDR2 FQGTGA. The length of the CDR3 is 15 residues. The CDR3 coding sequence is TGTGCCAGCAGCTCGTCCGGGACAGCGAACACTGAAGCTTTCTTT. Protein product: CASSSSGTANTEAFF.

In regard to this clonotype: This may be a read error, as it is one base from a much larger clone. This chain connects TRBV9 to TRBJ2-6, with a possible D match to TRBD1 (5 bases). Germline V gene lookup returns CDR1 SGDLS and CDR2 YYNGEE. This CDR3 has 15 residues. CDR3 in amino acids: CASGVPGSGANVLTF. The CDR3 DNA follows: TGTGCCAGCGGCGTCCCAGGGTCCGGGGCCAACGTCCTGACTTTC. The whole variable domain, filled in from reference TRBV9 and TRBJ2-6, reads DSGVTQTPKHLITATGQRVTLRCSPRSGDLSVYWYQQSLDQGLQFLIQYYNGEERAKGNILERFSAQQFPDLHSELNLSSLELGDSALYFCASGVPGSGANVLTFGAGSRLTVL.

In its sample, this clonotype ranks as medium-sized (0.01 to 0.1%). The chain recombines TRBV20-1 with TRBJ1-1; the D gene is possibly TRBD1 (6 bases). The V gene's germline CDR1 is DFQATT and CDR2 SNEGSKA (reference sequence). V was pared by 6 bases and J by 1 base, with 12 bases between. This CDR3 has 13 residues. The CDR3: CSAKGHTNTEAFF. The CDR3 region has the DNA TGCAGTGCCAAGGGACATACGAACACTGAAGCTTTCTTT.

Worth noting for this clonotype: Just one base apart from a much larger clone, this may be a read error. CDR3 nucleotides: TGTGCCAGCAGCTTAGGGGGGACCAACACTGAAGCTTTCTTT. Protein: CASSLGGTNTEAFF. The chain has TRBV7-2 and TRBJ1-1; D is possibly TRBD1 (5 bases). The V gene lost 1 base and the J gene lost 2 bases, with 8 bases spanning the gap. The germline CDR1 and CDR2 sequences are SGHTA and FQGNSA. The CDR3 is made up of 14 amino acids. Full variable domain (rest looked up from reference TRBV7-2 and TRBJ1-1): GAGVSQSPSNKVTEKGKDVELRCDPISGHTALYWYRQSLGQGLEFLIYFQGNSAPDKSGLPSDRFSAERTGGSVSTLTIQRTQQEDSAVYLCASSLGGTNTEAFFGQGTRLTVV.

A remark on this clonotype: A much larger clone is a single base away; this may be a read error. The rearrangement uses TRBV7-2 and TRBJ1-2, with D maybe TRBD1 (5 bases). CDR3 size: 14 residues. Germline loops: CDR1 SGHTA, CDR2 FQGNSA. The CDR3 nucleotides read TGTGCCAGCAGCTTGGGGCAGAGAACCGATGGCTACGCCTTC. Translation gives CASSLGQRTDGYAF. Full variable domain (outside the CDR3, taken from reference TRBV7-2 and TRBJ1-2): GAGVSQSPSNKVTEKGKDVELRCDPISGHTALYWYRQSLGQGLEFLIYFQGNSAPDKSGLPSDRFSAERTGGSVSTLTIQRTQQEDSAVYLCASSLGQRTDGYAFGSGTRLTVV.

Points on this clonotype: One end of the junction varies from germline; a read error may be responsible. The chain recombines TRBV23-1 with TRBJ2-2; 8 bases fit TRBD1. TRBV23-1 is annotated as an ORF whose role is uncertain. This CDR3 is built from 16 residues. The DNA of the CDR3 is TGCGCCAGCAGCCAATCCCGGACAGGGAACACCTGGGAGCTGTTTTTT. This gives the protein CASSQSRTGNTWELFF.

This clonotype was counted many times. This chain uses TRBV7-6 with TRBJ1-5; D perhaps matches TRBD1 (5 bases). V lost 5 bases, J lost 0 bases, and 8 bases lay in between. This CDR3 has 14 residues. Germline V lookup: CDR1 SGHVS, CDR2 FNYEAQ. CDR3 sequence reads: CASSLDSSNQPQHF. CDR3 bases: TGTGCCAGCAGCCTCGACAGTAGCAATCAGCCCCAGCATTTT.

This clonotype was counted only a few times. The chain employs TRBV5-1 and TRBJ2-7; tentatively, D is TRBD2 (5 bases). This CDR3 comprises 14 residues. Deletions cut 2 bases from V and 6 bases from J, with 15 bases between. Germline lookup yields CDR1 SGHRS and CDR2 YFSETQ. The chain's CDR3 is CASSLGIGEVEQYF. In DNA form, the CDR3 reads TGCGCCAGCAGCTTAGGGATCGGGGAAGTCGAGCAGTACTTC.

In the case of this clonotype: This may be a read error: a much more frequent sequence differs by one nucleotide. The rearrangement joins TRBV20-1 to TRBJ1-1; D unclear. V lost 3 bases to trimming and J lost 0 bases, with 8 bases between them. Germline CDR1 and CDR2: DFQATT and SNEGSKA (reference sequence). This CDR3 has 13 residues. CDR3 loop: CSASLGMNTEAFF. The DNA of the CDR3 is TGCAGTGCTAGTCTAGGGATGAACACTGAAGCTTTCTTT.

This clonotype was observed a few times. The J gene is TRBJ1-2, the V gene TRBV5-6; tentatively, D is TRBD1 (6 bases). V lost 0 bases and J 0 bases, leaving 9 bases between the germline ends. CDR3 size: 15 residues. Germline CDR1 is SGHDT and CDR2 is YYEEEE. CDR3: CASSLETGTNYGYTF. CDR3 nucleotides: TGTGCCAGCAGCTTGGAAACAGGGACTAACTATGGCTACACCTTC. The full variable domain, its missing parts supplied by reference TRBV5-6 and TRBJ1-2, is DAGVTQSPTHLIKTRGQQVTLRCSPKSGHDTVSWYQQALGQGPQFIFQYYEEEERQRGNFPDRFSGHQFPNYSSELNVNALLLGDSALYLCASSLETGTNYGYTFGSGTRLTVV.

This clonotype was counted many times. The V and J genes are TRBV7-8 and TRBJ2-2, with D hard to call. Trimming left V 5 bases short and J 2 bases short, with 6 bases between. The CDR3 runs to 13 residues. Germline V lookup: CDR1 SGHVS, CDR2 FQNEAQ. The CDR3 loop is CASSTQNTGELFF. CDR3 nucleotide sequence: TGTGCCAGCAGCACACAAAACACCGGGGAGCTGTTTTTT.

The J gene is TRBJ2-3, the V gene TRBV2; D is undetermined. The CDR3 length is 13 residues. Per the germline V gene, CDR1 is SNHLY and CDR2 is FYNNEI. Trimming took 11 bases from V and 5 from J, leaving 17 bases between them. The CDR3 protein is CAGRLGPIDTQYF. The CDR3 DNA is TGTGCCGGAAGACTCGGGCCGATAGATACGCAGTATTTT.

This clonotype was seen repeatedly, ten times or more. The chain combines TRBV20-1 with TRBJ2-4; TRBD1 might be the D (6 bases). Germline V CDR1 and CDR2: DFQATT, SNEGSKA (reference sequence). The CDR3 extends over 14 amino acids. V gave up 6 bases and J gave up 2 bases, with 14 bases separating them. CDR3 bases: TGCAGTGCCCCAAGAGGGACAACCAAAAACATTCAGTACTTC. Translation: CSAPRGTTKNIQYF.

This clonotype was seen a few times. The chain couples TRBV7-2 to TRBJ1-4; D gene uncertain. Germline CDR1 is SGHTA and CDR2 is FQGNSA. The CDR3 is 15 amino acids. Trimming removed 5 bases from V and 7 bases from J, with 17 bases in between. CDR3 bases: TGTGCCAGCAGCCCTAGTGGGGTTGAAGGTGAAAAACTGTTTTTT. Its protein product is CASSPSGVEGEKLFF. Drawing the rest from reference TRBV7-2 and TRBJ1-4, the complete variable domain is GAGVSQSPSNKVTEKGKDVELRCDPISGHTALYWYRQSLGQGLEFLIYFQGNSAPDKSGLPSDRFSAERTGGSVSTLTIQRTQQEDSAVYLCASSPSGVEGEKLFFGSGTQLSVL.

This clonotype showed up many times. This CDR3 is CASSLAGTGVWNTQYF. CDR3 in DNA: TGCGCCAGCAGCTTGGCTGGGACAGGGGTATGGAATACGCAGTATTTT. The J gene is TRBJ2-3, the V gene TRBV5-1; TRBD1 aligns across 10 bases. CDR3 length: 16 amino acids. Looked up from germline, CDR1 is SGHRS and CDR2 is YFSETQ. V gave up 0 bases and J gave up 7 bases; unmatched junction bases: 8.

Many counts were recorded for this clonotype. The rearrangement joins TRBV7-3 to TRBJ2-1; perhaps TRBD2 as D (6 bases). Germline V lookup: CDR1 SGHTA, CDR2 FQGTGA. The CDR3 has 12 residues. The V end lost 4 bases, the J end lost 9 bases, and 10 bases lay between the germline ends. As DNA, the CDR3 is TGTGCCAGCAGCTCCTCGACTAGTGAGCAGTTCTTC. Translating it yields CASSSSTSEQFF. The complete variable domain, with remaining parts taken from reference TRBV7-3 and TRBJ2-1, reads GAGVSQTPSNKVTEKGKYVELRCDPISGHTALYWYRQSLGQGPEFLIYFQGTGAADDSGLPNDRFFAVRPEGSVSTLKIQRTERGDSAVYLCASSSSTSEQFFGPGTRLTVL.

Concerning this clonotype: Germline is not matched at one junction end, which may reflect a read error. The chain has TRBV20-1 and TRBJ1-4, with TRBD1 as a possible D gene (6 bases). The CDR3 is made up of 14 amino acids. Per the germline V gene, CDR1 is DFQATT and CDR2 is SNEGSKA (reference sequence). The CDR3 sequence is CSATQGQSGEKLSF. DNA for the CDR3: TGCAGTGCTACCCAGGGGCAAAGCGGTGAAAAACTGTCTTTT.

This clonotype was observed at least ten times. The chain joins TRBV6-1 to TRBJ1-1; D call uncertain. In germline, CDR1 is MNHNS, CDR2 SASEGT. This CDR3 is 15 amino acids long. Trimming took off 3 bases at V and 5 bases at J, with 16 bases between the two ends. CDR3 DNA sequence: TGTGCCAGCAGTGAGGCCGGGCCGGGAAGTACTGAAGCTTTCTTT. Protein sequence: CASSEAGPGSTEAFF.

This clonotype was detected ten times or more. The V call is TRBV3-1, the J call TRBJ2-7; the D gene could be TRBD1 or TRBD2 (5 bases each). V was cut by 2 bases and J by 3 bases, with 11 bases left in between. The V gene's germline CDR1 is LGHDT and CDR2 YNNKEL (reference sequence). The CDR3 loop spans 14 amino acids. CDR3 bases: TGTGCCAGCAGCCAAAAACAGGACTTCTACGAGCAGTACTTC. Translating it yields CASSQKQDFYEQYF.

The rearrangement uses TRBV24-1 and TRBJ2-2; 7 bases fit TRBD2. In germline, CDR1 is KGHDR, CDR2 SFDVKD. This CDR3 spans 15 amino acids. V shed 5 bases and J 6 bases; nucleotides not matched to a gene: 8. The CDR3 protein is CATSGAGRAAGELFF. The CDR3 nucleotides are TGTGCCACCAGTGGAGCGGGGCGCGCGGCCGGGGAGCTGTTTTTT.

This clonotype was seen many times. This chain uses TRBV6-1 with TRBJ2-1; 10 bases fit TRBD1. J gave up 9 bases and V 6 bases, and 8 bases lay outside the gene matches. The CDR3 runs 14 residues. In germline, CDR1 is MNHNS, CDR2 SASEGT. The chain's CDR3 is CASSRDRGWGEQFF. The DNA for the CDR3 is TGTGCCAGCAGCCGGGACAGGGGTTGGGGTGAGCAGTTCTTC.

This clonotype was seen at least ten times. CDR3 protein: CASSGAGNQPQHF. In DNA form, the CDR3 reads TGTGCCAGCAGTGGGGCGGGCAATCAGCCCCAGCATTTT. This sequence joins TRBV27 and TRBJ1-5, with a weak D call TRBD1 (5 bases). Germline CDR1 is MNHEY and CDR2 is SMNVEV (reference sequence). V gave up 5 bases and J gave up 2 bases, with 7 bases separating them. The CDR3 has 13 amino acids.

The sample holds many counts of this clonotype. The chain links TRBV2 to TRBJ2-5; the D gene is possibly TRBD1 (5 bases). Trimming took 5 bases from V and 6 from J, leaving 19 bases between them. This CDR3 has 15 amino acids. CDR1 and CDR2 (germline): SNHLY, FYNNEI. CDR3 loop: CASSQGAARRKTQYF. Here the CDR3 DNA reads TGTGCCAGCAGTCAAGGGGCAGCTCGACGAAAGACCCAGTACTTC. The full variable domain, with the rest looked up from reference TRBV2 and TRBJ2-5, is EPEVTQTPSHQVTQMGQEVILRCVPISNHLYFYWYRQILGQKVEFLVSFYNNEISEKSEIFDDQFSVERPDGSNFTLKIRSTKLEDSAMYFCASSQGAARRKTQYFGPGTRLLVL.

The V and J genes are TRBV30 and TRBJ2-5; D unresolved. The CDR3 contains 13 residues. The V gene's germline CDR1 is GTSNPN and CDR2 SVGIG (reference sequence). The V end lost 4 bases, the J end lost 0 bases, and 9 bases lay between the germline ends. The CDR3 bases are TGTGCCTGGAAGTCGCGCTACCAAGAGACCCAGTACTTC. Residues: CAWKSRYQETQYF.

Many counts were recorded for this clonotype. This rearrangement joins TRBV30 to TRBJ1-1; D call uncertain. Germline V CDR1 and CDR2: GTSNPN, SVGIG (reference sequence). The CDR3 runs 15 residues. Between the trimmed V and J ends, which lost 0 bases and 3 bases, there was a span of 14 bases. The DNA of the CDR3 is TGTGCCTGGAGTGTAGTCGGAGCAGGCTACACTGAAGCTTTCTTT. Protein product: CAWSVVGAGYTEAFF. The full variable domain, with the rest looked up from reference TRBV30 and TRBJ1-1, is SQTIHQWPATLVQPVGSPLSLECTVEGTSNPNLYWYRQAAGRGLQLLFYSVGIGQISSEVPQNLSASRPQDRQFILSSKKLLLSDSGFYLCAWSVVGAGYTEAFFGQGTRLTVV.